This record covers a single TCR beta chain. Antigen unknown. This specimen belongs to a study of T cell responses to AZD1222 COVID-19 vaccine. Overall study context: Analysis merged second doses at about 4 or about 12 weeks.

Here immunoSEQ multiplex PCR was the method, and the copy in TCRdb shows in-frame clones only, minus some. Counted here are approximately 160,000 clones, 85% to 95% occurring once; the ten biggest clones make up approximately 4%. CDR3 length equals 14 residues. J was trimmed by 9 bases and V by 4 bases; bases with no gene match: 2. Germline V gene sequence: CDR1 SGHTA, CDR2 FQGNSA. Study outcomes and limitations: In a largely white British group with more females than males, clonal diversity was possibly underestimated. Researchers took repertoire samples only after the peak T cell response had come.

The origin of this receptor is an adult in good health. The chain carries TRBV7-2 and TRBJ2-1; 14 bases are shared with TRBD2. Sequenced material: peripheral blood, taken on day 0 of AZD1222 vaccination. CDR3 DNA sequence: TGTGCCAGCAGCTCGGGACTAGCGGGAGCTGAGCAGTTCTTC. Protein: CASSSGLAGAEQFF.